The text below deals with one T cell receptor (beta chain). Its antigen remains undetermined. No base qualities exist here, and no much larger clone lies one base off it. The data originate from a study of blood T cell repertoires in COVID-19 (dated by TCRdb to 2019 to 2021). A note on the overall study: Samples covering the acute and convalescent phases of COVID-19 were provided by collaborators in the United States, Italy and Spain. The repertoires were made available in a free public database intended to serve as a resource for research on the immune response to SARS-CoV-2. Where HLA class I and class II types were available, the types were taken from metadata supplied by the sample provider, not from assay-based typing. The sample metadata nearly always contained a de-identified subject ID, COVID-19 status, age in years and sex. Samples came from the ongoing ImmuneRACE study (first 160 participants) plus 1,254 subjects from 6 global collaborators. The material from the prospective study consisted of cDNA or gDNA derived from T cells, B-cell-depleted T cells, or PBMCs. Deeply sampled blood TCRbeta repertoires from subjects exposed to, actively infected with, or recovered from COVID-19 were included in the dataset. Results and caveats for the whole study, not just this receptor: The amount of clinical and demographic metadata varied by source and participant and was provided uncurated.

From the cysteine through the phenylalanine, the CDR3 covers 14 amino acids. Left in the record is the CDR3 DNA by itself, 42 bases read in frame from the first base. V is cut by 4 bases and J by 1 base, and the space between the germline ends is 11 bases. The germline V gene provides CDR1 SGDLS and CDR2 YYNGEE. Whole blood was collected in K2EDTA tubes by collaborating institutions according to the institutions' own protocols. For TCRbeta analysis, collaborators shipped samples in one of three forms: frozen whole blood, isolated PBMCs, or DNA extracted from either of those sample types. The immunoSEQ Assay, a bias-controlled multiplex PCR, was used to amplify TCRbeta CDR3 regions from genomic DNA. The published analysis was carried out like this. Nucleated cell counts per sample were estimated from amplification of reference gene primers within the assay. To quantify the absolute abundance of each unique TCRbeta CDR3 rearrangement, sequence reads were collapsed and filtered. Productive Simpson clonality was computed per sample as the square root of Simpson's diversity index over productive rearrangements. The clones in this table, taken by TCRdb from immuneACCESS, are in-frame only. Not every clone is retained; where verified, under half of the shortfall comes from an unresolved V gene, and the cause of the rest is unknown. D and trimming come from the DNA, and the V and J calls and clone size come from that table. The table for this sample lists roughly 250,000 clones; roughly 90% of them were counted only once. Roughly 0.8% of the sample rests with the top ten.

This TCR was recovered from a woman aged 25-40 years with acute or convalescent COVID-19. The sequenced sample was peripheral blood. The sequence joins TRBV9 to TRBJ1-1; the D gene assignment is ambiguous. The CDR3 in this case is CASSPEDQNTEAFF. The nucleotide sequence reads as follows: TGTGCCAGCAGCCCCGAGGATCAGAACACTGAAGCTTTCTTT.